Below are 6 T cell receptor beta chains sequenced from a single sample in a study of OX40 agonist ivuxolimab in advanced cancers. Some clones are missing from TCRdb's copy, which holds only in-frame ones; the method was immunoSEQ multiplex PCR. The sample carries 120,000 or so clones, just over 90% recorded once. Sequences were derived from CD4+ or CD8+ T cells sorted from blood, sampled in a trial of the OX40 agonist ivuxolimab. The receptors were sampled from an adult with an advanced solid tumor such as melanoma, head and neck, liver or kidney cancer.

This chain links TRBV18 with TRBJ2-7, with D perhaps TRBD2 (6 bases). Per the germline V gene, CDR1 is KGHSH and CDR2 is LQKENI. The V and J ends lost 4 bases and 2 bases respectively, with 6 bases between them. The CDR3 has 12 amino acids. CDR3 amino acids: CASSREAYEQYF. CDR3 sequence (DNA): TGTGCCAGCTCACGGGAGGCCTACGAGCAGTACTTC.

This chain connects TRBV5-1 to TRBJ1-5; 8 bases align to TRBD1. Trimming at V came to 2 bases and at J to 4 bases, leaving 5 bases not matched to a gene. Per germline, CDR1 SGHRS and CDR2 YFSETQ. CDR3 length equals 15 residues. The CDR3 loop is CASSFGDRPNQPQHF. In nucleotides, the CDR3 is TGCGCCAGCAGCTTCGGGGACAGGCCTAATCAGCCCCAGCATTTT. Looking up the rest from reference TRBV5-1 and TRBJ1-5 gives the full variable domain: KAGVTQTPRYLIKTRGQQVTLSCSPISGHRSVSWYQQTPGQGLQFLFEYFSETQRNKGNFPGRFSGRQFSNSRSEMNVSTLELGDSALYLCASSFGDRPNQPQHFGDGTRLSIL.

This clone was seen only a few times. The gene calls are TRBV2 and TRBJ2-7, with D possibly being TRBD2 (5 bases). This CDR3 has 13 amino acids. With 10 bases removed from V and 5 bases from J, the gap between germline ends came to 18 bases. CDR1 is SNHLY and CDR2 is FYNNEI in the germline V gene. CDR3 nucleotide sequence: TGTGCCACACGTCAGAGGACTCCCGACGAGCAGTACTTC. Amino acid sequence: CATRQRTPDEQYF.

The chain has TRBV6-5 and TRBJ2-1; no firm D call. V was cut by 7 bases and J by 0 bases, with 13 bases left in between. CDR1 is MNHEY, CDR2 SVGAGI, per germline. The CDR3 length is 15 residues. CDR3 in amino acids: CASNPAHSSYNEQFF. CDR3 bases: TGTGCCAGCAACCCGGCCCATAGCTCCTACAATGAGCAGTTCTTC.

The chain recombines TRBV7-6 with TRBJ1-3; D call uncertain. Germline V gene data show CDR1 as SGHVS and CDR2 as FNYEAQ. V dropped 1 base and J dropped 0 bases, with 10 bases sitting between them. The CDR3 is 16 residues long. The CDR3 nucleotides are TGTGCCAGCAGCTTAGGACTACGGTTCTCTGGAAACACCATATATTTT. This sequence encodes CASSLGLRFSGNTIYF. The full variable domain, rest sourced from reference TRBV7-6 and TRBJ1-3, is GAGVSQSPRYKVTKRGQDVALRCDPISGHVSLYWYRQALGQGPEFLTYFNYEAQQDKSGLPNDRFSAERPEGSISTLTIQRTEQRDSAMYRCASSLGLRFSGNTIYFGEGSWLTVV.

V usage is TRBV19 and J usage is TRBJ2-5; perhaps D is TRBD1 or TRBD2 (5 bases each). V lost 6 bases, J lost 3 bases, and 14 bases lay in between. The germline gives CDR1 LNHDA, CDR2 SQIVND (reference sequence). CDR3 length: 14 amino acids. CDR3 loop: CASRGREGKETQYF. CDR3 bases: TGTGCCAGTAGGGGACGGGAAGGGAAAGAGACCCAGTACTTC.